A selection of T cell receptor beta chains follows, all from one sample in a study of response to subunit inactivated influenza vaccine. MiXCR was run by TCRdb on the RT-PCR reads, yielding one entry per CDR3 protein. This sample has about 650,000 distinct CDR3 sequences, with approximately 14% found just once. The sample in question was PBMCs from blood, obtained approximately 15 days before vaccination. These receptors originate from a man between 50 and 59 years old who received an inactivated influenza vaccine. Each CDR3 is given with its conserved first and last residue. Fields, in order: V gene, J gene, clone size, D gene, CDR3 protein, CDR3 DNA. A D gene is named only where the DNA matches it firmly. For some rows the clone size is stated as once, few or many, or as a class when expanded; others skip it.

TRBV7-2,TRBJ2-1,NA,TRBD1,CASSVPGQGKYEQFF,TGTGCCAGCAGCGTCCCGGGACAGGGCAAATATGAGCAGTTCTTC
TRBV12-5,TRBJ2-5,few,TRBD2,CASGQTSGASETQYF,TGTGCTAGTGGCCAGACTAGCGGGGCCTCGGAGACCCAGTACTTC
TRBV10-3,TRBJ2-1,NA,NA,CAISTGSEQFF,TGTGCCATCAGTACAGGGAGTGAGCAGTTCTTC
TRBV14,TRBJ2-2,NA,NA,CASSHLAAGTLTAGELFF,TGTGCCAGCAGCCATCTAGCTGCCGGGACCTTAACGGCCGGGGAGCTGTTTTTT
TRBV7-9,TRBJ2-1,few,NA,CASSSGPLNEQFF,TGTGCCAGCAGCTCGGGACCACTCAATGAGCAGTTCTTC
TRBV3-1,TRBJ2-7,few,TRBD2,CASSQEKREGPEQYF,TGTGCCAGCAGCCAAGAAAAGCGGGAGGGCCCCGAGCAGTACTTC
TRBV20-1,TRBJ2-7,few,NA,CSAGRSYEQYF,TGCAGTGCCGGGCGCTCCTACGAGCAGTACTTC
TRBV12-3/TRBV12-4,TRBJ2-7,NA,TRBD1,CASSFGTGSSEQYF,TGTGCCAGCAGTTTCGGGACAGGATCCAGCGAGCAGTACTTC
TRBV12-3/TRBV12-4,TRBJ1-3,few,TRBD1,CAGTGITGNTIYF,TGTGCCGGGACAGGAATAACTGGAAACACCATATATTTT
TRBV4-1,TRBJ2-3,NA,NA,CASSQLTSADSTDTQYF,TGCGCCAGCAGCCAACTCACCTCGGCGGATAGCACAGATACGCAGTATTTT
TRBV28,TRBJ1-1,few,TRBD1,CASRIQGAIAEAFF,TGTGCCAGCAGGATCCAGGGGGCTATTGCTGAAGCTTTCTTT
TRBV3-1,TRBJ2-5,NA,NA,CASSQVPWWGSETQYF,TGTGCCAGCAGCCAGGTCCCCTGGTGGGGGAGTGAGACCCAGTACTTC
TRBV5-1,TRBJ2-3,few,TRBD1,CASSSGTASTDTQYF,TGCGCCAGCAGCTCCGGGACAGCCAGCACAGATACGCAGTATTTT
TRBV12-3/TRBV12-4,TRBJ2-1,NA,TRBD2,CASTLSGGAYNEQFF,TGTGCCAGCACCCTTAGCGGGGGGGCTTACAATGAGCAGTTCTTC
TRBV24-1,TRBJ2-1,few,NA,CATSDPGTFSYNEQFF,TGTGCCACCAGTGATCCAGGGACATTCTCCTACAATGAGCAGTTCTTC
TRBV7-2,TRBJ1-6,NA,NA,CASSLAGFNSPLHF,TGTGCCAGCAGCTTAGCAGGGTTTAATTCACCCCTCCACTTT
TRBV20-1,TRBJ2-1,few,TRBD2,CSAWTSANYNEQFF,TGCAGTGCTTGGACTAGCGCTAACTACAATGAGCAGTTCTTC
TRBV9,TRBJ2-1,NA,TRBD2,CASSHGTSEYNEQFF,TGTGCCAGCAGCCATGGGACTAGCGAATACAATGAGCAGTTCTTC
TRBV4-1,TRBJ2-1,few,NA,CASSQGVRNNEQFF,TGCGCCAGCAGCCAAGGGGTCAGAAACAATGAGCAGTTCTTC
TRBV6-1,TRBJ2-3,NA,NA,CASAQGMGTDTQYF,TGTGCCAGCGCTCAGGGGATGGGCACAGATACGCAGTATTTT
TRBV19,TRBJ2-6,once,NA,CASRGSGADVLTF,TGTGCCAGCCGTGGCTCTGGGGCCGACGTCCTGACTTTC
TRBV6-2/TRBV6-3,TRBJ2-1,few,TRBD2,CASEGLAGYNEQFF,TGTGCCAGCGAGGGACTAGCGGGGTACAATGAGCAGTTCTTC
TRBV10-3,TRBJ1-5,few,NA,CAISESWKGSGQPQHF,TGTGCCATCAGTGAGTCGTGGAAGGGGAGCGGTCAGCCCCAGCATTTT
TRBV7-9,TRBJ2-3,NA,TRBD1,CASSFSTGATDTQYF,TGTGCCAGCAGCTTCTCGACAGGGGCCACAGATACGCAGTATTTT
TRBV6-2/TRBV6-3,TRBJ2-2,few,TRBD1,CASSYPLAGGSGELFF,TGTGCCAGCAGTTACCCTCTGGCAGGGGGCTCTGGGGAGCTGTTTTTT
TRBV5-1,TRBJ1-2,NA,NA,CASSLGGRDNYGYTF,TGCGCCAGCAGCTTGGGGGGCAGGGACAACTATGGCTACACCTTC
TRBV20-1,TRBJ1-1,NA,TRBD1,CSARGDRRGMNTEAFF,TGCAGTGCTAGAGGGGACAGGAGGGGAATGAACACTGAAGCTTTCTTT
TRBV6-2/TRBV6-3,TRBJ2-7,NA,TRBD2,CASSYSGLAGRSYEQYF,TGTGCCAGCAGTTACTCCGGGCTAGCGGGCCGATCCTACGAGCAGTACTTC
TRBV20-1,TRBJ1-3,NA,NA,CSASSVFGSGNTIYF,TGCAGTGCTAGCAGCGTTTTTGGGTCTGGAAACACCATATATTTT
TRBV5-1,TRBJ2-4,few,NA,CASSLGRQGDIQYF,TGCGCCAGCAGCTTGGGGCGGCAGGGTGACATTCAGTACTTC
TRBV27,TRBJ2-6,NA,NA,CASSPGWTGANVLTF,TGTGCCAGCAGCCCCGGGTGGACTGGGGCCAACGTCCTGACTTTC
TRBV29-1,TRBJ2-1,many,TRBD2,CSGGGNEQFF,TGCAGCGGGGGGGGCAATGAGCAGTTCTTC
TRBV7-9,TRBJ2-5,few,TRBD2,CASSTAGTSGSRETQYF,TGTGCCAGCAGCACAGCGGGGACTAGCGGGTCGAGGGAGACCCAGTACTTC
TRBV20-1,TRBJ2-2,NA,TRBD2,CSARSRTSVTGELFF,TGCAGTGCTCGGTCGAGGACTAGCGTCACCGGGGAGCTGTTTTTT
TRBV27,TRBJ1-3,many,NA,CASSWDSSGNTIYF,TGTGCCAGCAGTTGGGACTCGTCCGGAAACACCATATATTTT
TRBV4-3,TRBJ2-1,many,NA,CASSKGVGAAEQFF,TGCGCCAGCAGCAAAGGAGTTGGTGCCGCTGAGCAGTTCTTC
TRBV24-1,TRBJ2-5,few,TRBD1,CATSSDRGGETQYF,TGTGCCACCAGTTCGGACAGGGGCGGGGAGACCCAGTACTTC
TRBV19,TRBJ2-3,NA,NA,CASSIMVFPADTQYF,TGTGCCAGTAGTATAATGGTTTTCCCCGCAGATACGCAGTATTTT
TRBV4-2,TRBJ2-5,few,TRBD2,CASSQEGTSGALQETQYF,TGTGCCAGCAGCCAAGAGGGGACTAGCGGGGCCCTCCAAGAGACCCAGTACTTC
TRBV20-1,TRBJ2-7,NA,NA,CSADSSGTVRNEQYF,TGCAGTGCGGATAGCTCCGGGACGGTAAGGAACGAGCAGTACTTC
TRBV18,TRBJ2-7,few,TRBD1,CASSTRQGKEEQYF,TGTGCCAGCTCAACTCGACAGGGAAAAGAAGAGCAGTACTTC
TRBV11-2,TRBJ2-1,NA,TRBD2,CASTPGTSGGNEQFF,TGTGCCAGCACCCCAGGGACTAGCGGGGGAAATGAGCAGTTCTTC
TRBV5-4,TRBJ1-4,NA,NA,CASSLKGNNEKLFF,TGTGCCAGCAGCTTGAAGGGGAATAATGAAAAACTGTTTTTT
TRBV5-1,TRBJ2-2,NA,NA,CASSSTAANTGELFF,TGCGCCAGCAGCTCGACAGCTGCGAACACCGGGGAGCTGTTTTTT
TRBV6-1,TRBJ1-1,few,NA,CASQGHTEAFF,TGTGCCAGCCAGGGACATACTGAAGCTTTCTTT
TRBV6-2/TRBV6-3,TRBJ2-3,few,TRBD2,CASSYRMAGGADTQYF,TGTGCCAGCAGTTACAGGATGGCGGGAGGGGCAGATACGCAGTATTTT
TRBV5-4,TRBJ2-3,NA,TRBD2,CASSGTSGMVADTQYF,TGTGCCAGCAGCGGTACTAGCGGGATGGTGGCAGATACGCAGTATTTT
TRBV9,TRBJ1-5,few,TRBD1,CASSPHRGLQPQHF,TGTGCCAGCAGCCCCCACAGGGGGCTTCAGCCCCAGCATTTT
TRBV3-1,TRBJ1-2,few,NA,CASSQSLLDLHYGYTF,TGTGCCAGCAGCCAATCTTTATTAGATCTGCATTATGGCTACACCTTC
TRBV28,TRBJ2-7,NA,TRBD2,CASRLSTSGYEQYF,TGTGCCAGCAGGCTCTCCACTAGCGGATACGAGCAGTACTTC
TRBV7-6,TRBJ2-3,few,TRBD1,CASSSTGSADTQYF,TGTGCCAGCAGCTCGACAGGGTCTGCAGATACGCAGTATTTT
TRBV10-1,TRBJ2-7,few,TRBD1,CANPGQVSSYEQYF,TGCGCCAACCCAGGACAGGTGAGCTCCTACGAGCAGTACTTC
TRBV4-1,TRBJ2-6,NA,NA,CASSQHPGRSSGANVLTF,TGCGCCAGCAGCCAACATCCGGGACGCAGCTCTGGGGCCAACGTCCTGACTTTC
TRBV6-2/TRBV6-3,TRBJ2-6,many,NA,CASSYSRDRLGSRGANVLTF,TGTGCCAGCAGTTACTCGAGGGACAGACTAGGATCGCGTGGGGCCAACGTCCTGACTTTC
TRBV6-2/TRBV6-3,TRBJ2-1,NA,TRBD2,CASSYAWWGTSGRAMDEQFF,TGTGCCAGCAGTTACGCCTGGTGGGGGACTAGCGGGAGGGCTATGGATGAGCAGTTCTTC
TRBV7-2,TRBJ1-1,few,TRBD1,CASSGSRQGNTEAFF,TGTGCCAGCAGCGGATCAAGACAGGGGAACACTGAAGCTTTCTTT
TRBV5-6,TRBJ2-1,few,NA,CASSLALRNNEQFF,TGTGCCAGCAGCTTGGCTCTCAGAAACAATGAGCAGTTCTTC
TRBV29-1,TRBJ2-7,NA,TRBD1,CSVGGQVYEQYF,TGCAGCGTTGGAGGACAGGTCTACGAGCAGTACTTC
TRBV10-3,TRBJ2-2,few,TRBD2,CATKDPGLAGANTGELFF,TGTGCCACGAAAGATCCGGGACTAGCGGGAGCAAACACCGGGGAGCTGTTTTTT
TRBV4-3,TRBJ1-6,few,NA,CASSQHRDFSPLHF,TGCGCCAGCAGCCAACACCGGGACTTCTCACCCCTCCACTTT